Following are 28 T cell receptor beta chains from one sample sequenced in a study of blood T cell repertoires in COVID-19. Produced via immunoSEQ multiplex PCR; TCRdb's table is partial and in-frame only. The sample has around 200,000 clones, 65% to 85% seen once. The specimen was peripheral blood. The receptors here all came from a woman between 40 and 55 years old with COVID-19, enrolled during active disease.

This clone turned up a few times. The chain couples TRBV11-3 to TRBJ2-1; 11 nucleotides align to TRBD2. This CDR3 is built from 15 residues. V shed 5 bases, J shed 6 bases, and the junction held 6 bases outside the gene matches. CDR1 SGHNT and CDR2 YENEEA come from the germline V gene. Written as DNA, the CDR3 is TGTGCCAGCAGCATTAGCGGGGGGGCCGGCAATGAGCAGTTCTTC. Protein sequence: CASSISGGAGNEQFF.

V usage is TRBV19 and J usage is TRBJ1-1, with 12 bases that match TRBD1. CDR1 and CDR2 (germline): LNHDA, SQIVND (reference sequence). The CDR3 loop spans 15 amino acids. Trimming at V came to 6 bases and at J to 6 bases, leaving 8 bases not matched to a gene. The CDR3 region is CASRLPGQGAPEAFF. CDR3 nucleotide sequence: TGTGCCAGTAGGTTACCGGGACAGGGGGCACCTGAAGCTTTCTTT.

The rearrangement joins TRBV28 to TRBJ1-1; the D gene is possibly TRBD1 (6 bases). The CDR3 is made up of 13 amino acids. Germline V gene data show CDR1 as MDHEN and CDR2 as SYDVKM. Trimming stripped 8 bases from V and 1 base from J, with 11 bases between. CDR3 in amino acids: CASQGGGNTEAFF. The CDR3, as DNA: TGTGCCAGCCAGGGAGGGGGGAACACTGAAGCTTTCTTT.

The chain carries TRBV2 and TRBJ2-7; 10 bases align to TRBD2. The ends lost 10 bases at V and 0 bases at J; junction bases unmatched: 18. The germline CDR1 and CDR2 sequences are SNHLY and FYNNEI. The CDR3 is 18 amino acids. This CDR3 is CATDGTSVGYPISYEQYF. The CDR3 DNA reads TGTGCCACCGACGGGACTAGCGTCGGATACCCCATCTCCTACGAGCAGTACTTC.

The CDR3: CASSEARGGGREKLFF. In DNA, the CDR3 is TGTGCCAGCAGTGAAGCGCGAGGGGGTGGTCGTGAAAAACTGTTTTTT. This sequence joins TRBV6-1 and TRBJ1-4; perhaps TRBD1 as D (6 bases). CDR1 is MNHNS and CDR2 is SASEGT in the germline V gene. The length of the CDR3 is 16 residues. V lost 0 bases to trimming and J lost 7 bases, with 15 bases between them.

The V gene is TRBV7-6, the J gene TRBJ1-1; D is undetermined. V was trimmed by 1 base and J by 3 bases, leaving 9 bases between them. The germline CDR1 and CDR2 sequences are SGHVS and FNYEAQ. The CDR3 extends over 14 amino acids. The CDR3 nucleotides read TGTGCCAGCAGCTTAGGTTCGGACTACACTGAAGCTTTCTTT. Translating gives CASSLGSDYTEAFF.

This clone occurred a few times. The chain joins TRBV7-8 to TRBJ2-1, with 9 bases lining up with TRBD1. CDR1 SGHVS and CDR2 FQNEAQ come from the germline V gene. The J segment lost 10 bases and the V segment lost 4 bases, leaving 29 bases of the junction unmatched. This CDR3 region has 21 residues. This CDR3 reads CASSSTAGQGIRIPSMEEQFF. The CDR3 nucleotides are TGTGCCAGCAGCTCCACCGCGGGACAGGGTATCCGAATCCCCTCAATGGAGGAGCAGTTCTTC.

V usage is TRBV18 and J usage is TRBJ2-3; TRBD2 might be the D (6 bases). CDR3 size: 13 residues. V dropped 2 bases and J dropped 6 bases, with 9 bases sitting between them. CDR1 and CDR2 (germline): KGHSH, LQKENI. This CDR3 is CASSPSGRDTQYF. CDR3 nucleotide sequence: TGTGCCAGCTCACCATCAGGGAGGGATACGCAGTATTTT.

The chain recombines TRBV3-1 (or the pseudogene TRBV3-2) with TRBJ1-2; the D is unclear. The V end was cut by 3 bases, the J end by 4 bases, with 18 bases between. There are 16 residues in the CDR3. Germline V gene sequence: CDR1 LGHDT, CDR2 YNNKEL (reference sequence). CDR3 loop: CASSQEGRPDIYGYTF. The CDR3 DNA reads as TGTGCCAGCAGCCAGGAAGGCAGGCCCGACATCTATGGCTACACCTTC.

The chain uses TRBV6-4 and TRBJ2-1, with TRBD2 as a possible D gene (6 bases). V gave up 2 bases and J gave up 6 bases, with 14 bases separating them. The CDR3 sequence is 15 residues long. Germline lookup yields CDR1 MRHNA and CDR2 SNTAGT. CDR3 nucleotides: TGTGCCAGCAGTGACCCCGGGCTAGCGAGCAATGAGCAGTTCTTC. It translates to CASSDPGLASNEQFF.

This clone was seen only a few times. The genes are TRBV27 and TRBJ1-1; tentatively, D is TRBD1 (6 bases). Trimming shortened V by 1 base and J by 8 bases, and 11 bases separated the two germline ends. Per germline, CDR1 MNHEY and CDR2 SMNVEV (reference sequence). The CDR3 covers 13 residues. The CDR3, as DNA: TGTGCCAGCAGTTTATTAAAGGACAGAGAAGCTTTCTTT. Its translation: CASSLLKDREAFF.

The CDR3 loop is CASTPGTGGDSPLHF. The CDR3 nucleotides read TGTGCCAGCACTCCCGGGACAGGCGGCGACTCACCCCTCCACTTT. The gene calls are TRBV4-2 and TRBJ1-6; 8 bases agree with TRBD1. Germline CDR1 LGHNA, CDR2 YNFKEQ. The CDR3 is 15 amino acids. V trimming: 7 bases; J trimming: 10 bases; junction bases outside the gene matches: 12.

The chain is built from TRBV27 and TRBJ1-2; no reliable D call. Trimming stripped 2 bases from V and 3 bases from J, with 7 bases between. There are 13 residues in the CDR3. Germline values: CDR1 MNHEY, CDR2 SMNVEV (reference sequence). CDR3 residues: CASSLTYYYGYTF. The CDR3 DNA reads TGTGCCAGCAGTTTAACTTACTACTATGGCTACACCTTC.

This CDR3 reads CASTPDRGIYGYTF. The CDR3 nucleotides read TGTGCCAGTACCCCCGACAGGGGGATCTATGGCTACACCTTC. The J gene is TRBJ1-2, the V gene TRBV19; 9 bases align to TRBD1. V trimming: 7 bases; J trimming: 4 bases; junction bases outside the gene matches: 7. CDR1 and CDR2 from the germline V gene are LNHDA and SQIVND (reference sequence). The CDR3 extends over 14 amino acids.

This clone was counted ten times or more. The chain employs TRBV10-3 and TRBJ1-5; D may be TRBD1 (6 bases). This CDR3 comprises 16 residues. Germline CDR1 ENHRY, CDR2 SYGVKD. Trimming left V 0 bases short and J 2 bases short, with 11 bases between. CDR3 coding DNA: TGTGCCATCAGTGAGTCGGGCAGGGGTGGCAATCAGCCCCAGCATTTT. Protein product: CAISESGRGGNQPQHF.

The CDR3, as DNA: TGTGCCAGCAGCCCGGGACTAGCGGGAGTCAATGAGCAGTTCTTC. As protein: CASSPGLAGVNEQFF. The gene calls are TRBV3-1 (or the pseudogene TRBV3-2) and TRBJ2-1; 14 nucleotides match TRBD2. The CDR3 totals 15 residues. With 4 bases clipped from V and 6 bases from J, the junction kept 2 bases outside the gene matches. Germline V gene lookup returns CDR1 LGHDT and CDR2 YNNKEL (reference sequence).

Only one count was recorded for this clone. The CDR3 protein is CAIPEGGERGNQPQHF. In DNA, the CDR3 is TGTGCCATTCCTGAGGGTGGGGAAAGGGGCAATCAGCCCCAGCATTTT. J is TRBJ1-5 and V is TRBV25-1; no reliable D call. The length of the CDR3 is 16 residues. Germline V CDR1 and CDR2: MGHDK, SYGVNS. Between the trimmed V and J ends, which lost 10 bases and 2 bases, there was a span of 21 bases.

The chain employs TRBV18 and TRBJ2-5; unclear D gene. Trimming took off 2 bases at V and 3 bases at J, with 4 bases between the two ends. Germline V gives CDR1 KGHSH, CDR2 LQKENI. The CDR3 loop spans 12 amino acids. As DNA, the CDR3 is TGTGCCAGCTCACCAGCGGAAGAGACCCAGTACTTC. Its protein product is CASSPAEETQYF.

The chain joins TRBV27 to TRBJ1-3; the D gene is possibly TRBD1 (6 bases). This CDR3 has 18 residues. Germline V lookup: CDR1 MNHEY, CDR2 SMNVEV (reference sequence). Trimming stripped 4 bases from V and 0 bases from J, with 19 bases between. CDR3 DNA sequence: TGTGCCAGCAGTTCTATGGGGACAAGGGCCCTCTCTGGAAACACCATATATTTT. As protein: CASSSMGTRALSGNTIYF.

The CDR3 DNA follows: TGTGCCAGCAGTATCCCCTCGCGGGGGGGCCGGACCGGGGAGCTGTTTTTT. Translating gives CASSIPSRGGRTGELFF. The genes are TRBV2 and TRBJ2-2; TRBD2 matches at 9 bases. The germline CDR1 and CDR2 sequences are SNHLY and FYNNEI. The CDR3 runs 17 residues. V shed 5 bases and J 5 bases; nucleotides not matched to a gene: 12.

This chain uses TRBV6-5 with TRBJ1-1, with D possibly TRBD1 on 5 matching bases. The CDR3 is 14 amino acids. V dropped 6 bases and J dropped 1 base, with 12 bases sitting between them. Germline CDR1 reads MNHEY; CDR2 reads SVGAGI. The DNA for the CDR3 is TGTGCCAGCAGCCAGGCTCAGGGGAACACTGAAGCTTTCTTT. It encodes CASSQAQGNTEAFF.

V is TRBV23-1 and J is TRBJ2-7; D unclear. TRBV23-1 is an ORF, with its function uncertain. V was clipped by 4 bases and J by 6 bases, with 4 bases between them. The CDR3 covers 10 residues. The CDR3: CASSRGEQYF. In DNA form, the CDR3 reads TGCGCCAGCAGTCGAGGCGAGCAGTACTTC.

The chain employs TRBV7-9 and TRBJ2-7; 7 nucleotides agree with TRBD2. The germline CDR1 and CDR2 sequences are SEHNR and FQNEAQ (reference sequence). The CDR3 extends over 14 amino acids. The trim removed 5 bases at V and 4 bases at J, leaving 8 bases unmatched. As DNA, the CDR3 is TGTGCCAGCAGCGGGGGGAGGGGTCGGTACGAGCAGTACTTC. Translated: CASSGGRGRYEQYF.

The genes are TRBV4-2 and TRBJ2-3, with D perhaps TRBD2 (6 bases). The germline CDR1 and CDR2 sequences are LGHNA and YNFKEQ. Deletions cut 1 base from V and 1 base from J, with 9 bases between. The length of the CDR3 is 15 residues. The CDR3 sequence: CASSQGGVGTDTQYF. The CDR3 DNA reads TGTGCCAGCAGCCAAGGGGGGGTGGGCACAGATACGCAGTATTTT.

This chain joins TRBV5-1 and TRBJ2-7; D call uncertain. From germline, CDR1 is SGHRS and CDR2 YFSETQ. The CDR3 has 13 residues. The ends were cut back, 4 bases at V and 5 bases at J, with 13 bases in the middle. Written as DNA, the CDR3 is TGCGCCAGCAGCCCCCTTGGCCTGGACGAGCAGTACTTC. It translates to CASSPLGLDEQYF.

The genes are TRBV19 and TRBJ1-3; D uncertain. From germline, CDR1 is LNHDA and CDR2 SQIVND (reference sequence). The CDR3 covers 14 residues. Trimming left V 5 bases short and J 0 bases short, with 8 bases between. The CDR3 region is CASSERLSGNTIYF. The CDR3 DNA follows: TGTGCCAGTAGTGAGCGGCTCTCTGGAAACACCATATATTTT.

The V and J genes are TRBV9 and TRBJ2-3; D uncertain. Germline values: CDR1 SGDLS, CDR2 YYNGEE. Trimming took off 0 bases at V and 0 bases at J, with 5 bases between the two ends. This CDR3 comprises 14 residues. The CDR3 spells CASSVDGSTDTQYF. Here the CDR3 DNA reads TGTGCCAGCAGCGTAGACGGTAGCACAGATACGCAGTATTTT.

The chain uses TRBV2 and TRBJ2-2; the D gene is possibly TRBD1 (5 bases). The V and J ends lost 1 base and 0 bases respectively, with 9 bases between them. The CDR3 consists of 16 residues. From germline, CDR1 is SNHLY and CDR2 FYNNEI. CDR3 region: CASSEVGATNTGELFF. Here the CDR3 DNA reads TGTGCCAGCAGTGAAGTAGGGGCGACGAACACCGGGGAGCTGTTTTTT.